Listed below are T cell receptor beta chains from one sample, sequenced in a study of blood T cell repertoires in COVID-19. Using immunoSEQ multiplex PCR, the repertoire was profiled, and TCRdb retains in-frame clones only, with some absent. The sample consists of about 270,000 clones, about 89% of them appearing once. The sequenced sample consisted of peripheral blood. Receptors were obtained from a middle-aged man with active or convalescent COVID-19. The CDR3 runs from the conserved cysteine through the conserved F or W. The D gene is left open where the match is weak. The size field is filled for only some rows; it gives once, few, many or a size class.

v_gene,j_gene,abundance,d_gene,CDR3aa,CDR3nt
TRBV19,TRBJ2-3,.,.,CASSSTGTDTQYF,TGTGCCAGCTCCTCAACAGGGACAGATACGCAGTATTTT
TRBV5-1,TRBJ2-3,.,.,CASSLAGQGTDTQYF,TGCGCCAGCAGCTTGGCGGGTCAAGGCACAGATACGCAGTATTTT
TRBV10-3,TRBJ1-1,.,.,CAIRVGGTEAFF,TGTGCCATCAGAGTTGGAGGCACTGAAGCTTTCTTT
TRBV5-8,TRBJ1-5,.,TRBD1,CASPTGATDQPQHF,TGTGCCAGCCCGACAGGGGCCACGGATCAGCCCCAGCATTTT
TRBV2,TRBJ1-1,.,.,CASSDSGTEAFF,TGTGCCAGCAGCGACAGTGGGACTGAAGCTTTCTTT
TRBV5-1,TRBJ1-3,.,.,CASSQTGHDSGNTIYF,TGCGCCAGCAGCCAGACGGGTCATGACTCTGGAAACACCATATATTTT
TRBV28,TRBJ2-2,once,TRBD2,CASSLTVQPGGTGELFF,TGTGCCAGCAGTTTAACGGTCCAGCCGGGGGGCACCGGGGAGCTGTTTTTT
TRBV5-8,TRBJ2-7,.,.,CASSYMRGGNEQYF,TGTGCCAGCAGCTACATGAGGGGGGGGAACGAGCAGTACTTC
TRBV24-1,TRBJ1-2,once,.,CATSNGGGFGYTF,TGTGCCACCAGTAACGGAGGAGGCTTTGGCTACACCTTC
TRBV6-5,TRBJ2-5,.,.,CASSRDTETQYF,TGTGCCAGCAGCCGGGACACGGAGACCCAGTACTTC
TRBV19,TRBJ1-1,.,.,CASSLQGFDTEAFF,TGTGCCAGTAGTCTCCAGGGGTTCGACACTGAAGCTTTCTTT
TRBV3-1/TRBV3-2,TRBJ1-5,.,.,CASSLRSGGTGNQPQHF,TGTGCCAGCAGCCTAAGATCGGGGGGTACGGGAAATCAGCCCCAGCATTTT
TRBV7-6,TRBJ2-5,.,TRBD2,CASSLGPSGGAETQYF,TGTGCCAGCAGCTTAGGTCCTAGCGGGGGGGCAGAGACCCAGTACTTC
TRBV11-3,TRBJ2-1,.,TRBD1,CASSSGTGGYNEQFF,TGTGCCAGCAGCTCCGGGACAGGGGGCTACAATGAGCAGTTCTTC
TRBV5-1,TRBJ1-6,.,.,CASSLTGSNSPLHF,TGCGCCAGCAGCTTAACAGGGTCGAATTCACCCCTCCACTTT
TRBV12-5,TRBJ2-1,.,.,CASVRTADYNEQFF,TGTGCTAGTGTTCGGACAGCCGACTACAATGAGCAGTTCTTC
TRBV6-5,TRBJ1-2,.,.,CAKKGRAHYGYTF,TGTGCCAAAAAGGGCAGGGCACATTATGGCTACACCTTC
TRBV15,TRBJ2-5,few,TRBD2,CATSRDLSWTSGRETQYF,TGTGCCACCAGCAGAGATCTCTCCTGGACTAGCGGGAGGGAGACCCAGTACTTC
TRBV12-3/TRBV12-4,TRBJ2-1,.,.,CASSLLYEQFF,TGTGCCAGCAGTTTATTATATGAGCAGTTCTTC
TRBV3-1/TRBV3-2,TRBJ1-4,.,TRBD1,CASSQGQGKGTNEKLFF,TGTGCCAGCAGCCAGGGACAGGGGAAGGGGACTAATGAAAAACTGTTTTTT
TRBV3-1/TRBV3-2,TRBJ1-1,.,.,CASSQGPNTEAFF,TGTGCCAGCAGCCAGGGGCCGAACACTGAAGCTTTCTTT
TRBV5-1,TRBJ2-7,once,TRBD2,CASSLGLSGGAAEQYF,TGCGCCAGCAGCTTGGGTCTTAGCGGGGGGGCGGCCGAGCAGTACTTC
TRBV7-2,TRBJ2-7,.,TRBD2,CASSRPGGLPYEQYF,TGTGCCAGCAGCCGTCCGGGGGGGCTCCCCTACGAGCAGTACTTC
TRBV6-5,TRBJ2-2,.,.,CASSSSYQGAGELFF,TGTGCCAGCAGCTCGTCCTACCAGGGTGCCGGGGAGCTGTTTTTT
TRBV7-9,TRBJ2-5,.,.,CASSSTSFSGLETQYF,TGTGCCAGCAGCTCGACTAGTTTTTCGGGGCTGGAGACCCAGTACTTC
TRBV5-1,TRBJ2-3,.,TRBD2,CASSLPSGGITDTQYF,TGCGCCAGCAGCTTACCTAGCGGGGGGATCACAGATACGCAGTATTTT
TRBV10-3,TRBJ1-2,.,TRBD1,CAIGTGGTDFYGYTF,TGTGCCATCGGGACTGGTGGGACAGATTTTTATGGCTACACCTTC
TRBV5-1,TRBJ1-4,.,TRBD1,CASSSQGGNEKLFF,TGCGCCAGCAGCTCCCAGGGGGGTAATGAAAAACTGTTTTTT
TRBV5-5,TRBJ2-7,.,TRBD2,CASSSSGYEQYF,TGTGCCAGCAGCTCTAGCGGCTACGAGCAGTACTTC
TRBV6-4,TRBJ1-2,.,.,CAAPGEAGPNYGYTF,TGTGCTGCCCCCGGGGAGGCCGGCCCCAACTATGGCTACACCTTC
TRBV10-2,TRBJ1-2,.,TRBD1,CASSESIRDSYYGYTF,TGCGCCAGCAGTGAGTCGATAAGGGACAGTTACTATGGCTACACCTTC
TRBV3-1/TRBV3-2,TRBJ2-7,.,TRBD2,CASSHGLEEREQYF,TGTGCCAGCAGCCACGGACTAGAAGAGAGGGAGCAGTACTTC
TRBV9,TRBJ1-5,.,.,CASSTTGNNQPQHF,TGTGCCAGCAGCACTACAGGGAACAATCAGCCCCAGCATTTT
TRBV5-1,TRBJ1-1,.,TRBD1,CASSSGSGTAGEAFF,TGCGCCAGCAGCTCGGGAAGTGGGACAGCCGGCGAAGCTTTCTTT
TRBV19,TRBJ2-7,.,.,CASSIRSGEQYF,TGTGCCAGTAGTATCAGGTCCGGCGAGCAGTACTTC
TRBV2,TRBJ2-7,.,TRBD1,CASSKTGAYEQYF,TGTGCCAGCAGTAAGACAGGGGCCTACGAGCAGTACTTC
TRBV30,TRBJ1-5,few,.,CAWSAGSSNQPQHF,TGTGCCTGGAGTGCCGGGAGTAGCAATCAGCCCCAGCATTTT
TRBV6-5,TRBJ2-1,.,TRBD2,CASSYSGGSFGNEQFF,TGTGCCAGCAGTTACTCGGGAGGGAGTTTCGGCAATGAGCAGTTCTTC
TRBV5-1,TRBJ2-5,.,.,CASSPRGTEGETQYF,TGCGCCAGCAGCCCTAGAGGGACGGAGGGAGAGACCCAGTACTTC
TRBV27,TRBJ1-2,.,TRBD1,CASSGPGTGSFGYTF,TGTGCCAGCAGTGGCCCCGGGACAGGGAGTTTTGGCTACACCTTC
TRBV19,TRBJ1-3,.,.,CASSIVGAGNTIYF,TGTGCCAGTAGTATTGTGGGAGCTGGAAACACCATATATTTT
TRBV28,TRBJ2-5,few,.,CASSLAQQETQYF,TGTGCCAGCAGTTTAGCTCAGCAAGAGACCCAGTACTTC